The next 31 T cell receptor beta chains were all read from a single sample in a study of shared clonotypes between healthy human individuals. Assay: immunoSEQ multiplex PCR; the TCRdb copy retains only in-frame clones and omits some. Among around 440,000 clones listed, 75% to 80% were seen once. Sequenced input: PBMCs. The receptors come from a woman in her thirties or forties in good health. Some clones in this sample may be carry-over from other donors' samples.

J is TRBJ1-3 and V is TRBV7-9; maybe TRBD1 (5 bases). The CDR3 extends over 15 amino acids. Per the germline V gene, CDR1 is SEHNR and CDR2 is FQNEAQ (reference sequence). Between the trimmed V and J ends, which lost 3 bases and 9 bases, there was a span of 18 bases. CDR3 nucleotide sequence: TGTGCCAGCAGCTTGAGGGGTGGAGGGGAAACCACCATATATTTT. This encodes CASSLRGGGETTIYF.

The V gene is TRBV7-9, the J gene TRBJ1-4; D uncertain. The CDR3 extends over 12 amino acids. Trimming took 2 bases from V and 8 from J, leaving 6 bases between them. Germline V gene data show CDR1 as SEHNR and CDR2 as FQNEAQ (reference sequence). CDR3 in DNA: TGTGCCAGCAGCTTATCATGGGAAAAACTGTTTTTT. Encoded protein: CASSLSWEKLFF.

This clone was counted a single time. The rearrangement joins TRBV2 to TRBJ2-1; TRBD1 or TRBD2 may be the D gene (6 bases each). Trimming took off 6 bases at V and 5 bases at J, with 17 bases between the two ends. Germline values: CDR1 SNHLY, CDR2 FYNNEI. The CDR3 has 15 residues. For the CDR3, the DNA is TGTGCCAGCAGCGATGGCGGGACAACTAACAATGAGCAGTTCTTC. Translation: CASSDGGTTNNEQFF.

Worth noting for this clone: This may be a read error: a much more frequent sequence differs by one nucleotide. The chain is built from TRBV29-1 and TRBJ2-7; either TRBD1 or TRBD2 may fit D (5 bases each). The CDR3 is 16 amino acids. The germline V gene has CDR1 SQVTM and CDR2 ANQGSEA. The CDR3 reads CSVDLSIPGRTYGQYF. In nucleotides, the CDR3 is TGCAGCGTTGACTTATCGATTCCGGGACGAACTTACGGGCAGTACTTC.

The table lists this clone with a count of one. The chain uses TRBV5-6 and TRBJ2-3, with D hard to call. The CDR3 is made up of 14 amino acids. V lost 0 bases, J lost 3 bases, and 8 bases lay in between. The germline V gene encodes CDR1 SGHDT and CDR2 YYEEEE. This CDR3 is CASSLAGRTDTQYF. The CDR3 bases are TGTGCCAGCAGCTTGGCGGGTAGGACAGATACGCAGTATTTT.

The chain combines TRBV15 with TRBJ1-1, with D perhaps matching TRBD1 (5 bases). The V gene lost 3 bases and the J gene lost 0 bases, with 11 bases spanning the gap. Germline CDR1 reads LNHNV; CDR2 reads YYDKDF (reference sequence). The CDR3 totals 15 residues. The CDR3 protein is CATSRGGGMNTEAFF. In DNA form, the CDR3 reads TGTGCCACCAGCAGGGGGGGTGGGATGAACACTGAAGCTTTCTTT.

The chain combines TRBV28 with TRBJ2-7, with 13 bases aligning to TRBD2. Germline V gene sequence: CDR1 MDHEN, CDR2 SYDVKM. V shed 6 bases, J shed 3 bases, and the junction held 8 bases outside the gene matches. The CDR3 runs 16 residues. CDR3 protein: CASSSPGLAGVYEQYF. The CDR3 DNA reads as TGTGCCAGCAGCAGCCCCGGACTAGCGGGAGTCTACGAGCAGTACTTC.

V gene TRBV7-3 combines with J gene TRBJ2-5; 7 bases map to TRBD2. Germline loops: CDR1 SGHTA, CDR2 FQGTGA. CDR3 length: 17 amino acids. The V and J ends lost 4 bases and 5 bases, in that order; junction bases with no gene match: 16. The CDR3 region is CASSSGPPGSGTETQYF. In DNA form, the CDR3 reads TGTGCCAGCAGCTCAGGGCCACCCGGGAGCGGGACGGAGACCCAGTACTTC.

The chain couples TRBV28 to TRBJ1-5; TRBD1 matches 8 bases. With 5 bases clipped from V and 5 bases from J, the junction kept 8 bases outside the gene matches. Germline V gene lookup returns CDR1 MDHEN and CDR2 SYDVKM. The CDR3 loop spans 15 amino acids. In DNA, the CDR3 is TGTGCCAGCAGTGATGCTACAGGGGGGGATCAGCCCCAGCATTTT. Residues: CASSDATGGDQPQHF.

J is TRBJ2-5 and V is TRBV18, with no clear D. The germline V gene encodes CDR1 KGHSH and CDR2 LQKENI. The CDR3 is 14 amino acids. Between the trimmed V and J ends, which lost 0 bases and 2 bases, there was a span of 7 bases. The CDR3: CASSPPGRQETQYF. The DNA for the CDR3 is TGTGCCAGCTCACCACCGGGCAGGCAAGAGACCCAGTACTTC.

In its sample, this clone was seen a few times. This chain connects TRBV18 to TRBJ1-1; D is ambiguous. From germline, CDR1 is KGHSH and CDR2 LQKENI. The length of the CDR3 is 12 residues. The V end lost 0 bases, the J end lost 9 bases, and 8 bases lay between the germline ends. The CDR3 sequence is CASSPPQVKAFF. CDR3 coding DNA: TGTGCCAGCTCACCACCCCAGGTCAAAGCTTTCTTT. Supplemented by reference TRBV18 and TRBJ1-1, the full variable domain reads NAGVMQNPRHLVRRRGQEARLRCSPMKGHSHVYWYRQLPEEGLKFMVYLQKENIIDESGMPKERFSAEFPKEGPSILRIQQVVRGDSAAYFCASSPPQVKAFFGQGTRLTVV.

The V gene is TRBV18, the J gene TRBJ2-7, with 12 bases identical to TRBD1. V lost 2 bases and J lost 6; bases outside the gene matches: 5. The CDR3 contains 15 residues. Looked up from germline, CDR1 is KGHSH and CDR2 is LQKENI. CDR3 sequence (DNA): TGTGCCAGCTCACCAAGTGGGACAGGGGGCGTCGAGCAGTACTTC. The encoded protein is CASSPSGTGGVEQYF.

V is TRBV6-6 and J is TRBJ1-2; D is possibly TRBD1 (6 bases). V was trimmed by 3 bases and J by 4 bases, leaving 12 bases between them. CDR3 length equals 14 residues. Germline loops: CDR1 MNHNY, CDR2 SVGAGI (reference sequence). This chain's CDR3 is CASSYRQDFYGYTF. CDR3 DNA: TGTGCCAGCAGTTATCGACAGGATTTCTATGGCTACACCTTC.

This clone showed up just a few times. The chain couples TRBV6-5 to TRBJ2-5; no definite D call. The J call is doubtful: the DNA matches TRBJ2-7 better. The germline V gene encodes CDR1 MNHEY and CDR2 SVGAGI. The CDR3 extends over 13 amino acids. The CDR3 DNA reads TGTGCCAGCAGTTACCCCCCTACGGGCGAGCAGTACTTC. It specifies CASSYPPTGEQYF.

A word on this clone: A read error is likely here: a far larger clone is one base away. This CDR3 is CASSKDAARAEEQYF. CDR3 DNA: TGTGCCAGCAGCAAAGACGCAGCGAGAGCGGAAGAGCAGTACTTC. This chain joins TRBV21-1 and TRBJ2-7; the DNA was not compared with TRBD2, the D call given in the table. TRBV21-1 is a pseudogene segment. This CDR3 region has 15 residues.

The rearrangement joins TRBV19 to TRBJ2-5; 11 positions match TRBD2. CDR3 length equals 16 residues. Looked up from germline, CDR1 is LNHDA and CDR2 is SQIVND (reference sequence). Unmatched junction bases numbered 4, after V lost 0 bases and J lost 4 bases. For the CDR3, the DNA is TGTGCCAGTAGTATAGATTTAGCGGGAGGGCGAGAGACCCAGTACTTC. Its translation: CASSIDLAGGRETQYF.

A remark on this clone: This likely traces to a read error, being one base from a far larger clone. This chain connects TRBV6-5 to TRBJ2-7; maybe TRBD1 (6 bases). Germline CDR1 MNHEY, CDR2 SVGAGI. The CDR3 is made up of 14 amino acids. Trimming removed 6 bases at V and 0 bases at J, with 12 bases between. The CDR3 DNA reads TGTGCCAGCAGCCCCGACAGGACCTCCTACGAGCAGTACTTC. Its translation: CASSPDRTSYEQYF.

J is TRBJ1-2 and V is TRBV5-1, with D perhaps matching TRBD1 (6 bases). This CDR3 region has 13 residues. In germline, CDR1 is SGHRS, CDR2 YFSETQ. V lost 4 bases to trimming and J lost 8 bases, with 15 bases between them. The CDR3 bases are TGCGCCAGCAGCCTAGCAGGGGTAGGAGGCTACACCTTC. Translated: CASSLAGVGGYTF.

This clone was seen only a few times. V and J are TRBV6-1 and TRBJ2-2, with 9 bases matching TRBD2. CDR1 is MNHNS and CDR2 is SASEGT in the germline V gene. J gave up 7 bases and V 2 bases, and 5 bases lay outside the gene matches. The CDR3 length is 15 residues. CDR3 bases: TGTGCCAGCAGTGAACGGCGGGAGGGCCTCGGGGAGCTGTTTTTT. Residues: CASSERREGLGELFF.

CDR3 DNA sequence: TGTGCCAGTAGACTAGCGGGGGACTACGAGCAGTACTTC. This sequence encodes CASRLAGDYEQYF. This chain links TRBV19 with TRBJ2-7; 11 positions match TRBD2. This CDR3 spans 13 amino acids. V was clipped by 6 bases and J by 3 bases; unmatched bases: 1. In germline, CDR1 is LNHDA, CDR2 SQIVND (reference sequence).

This sequence joins TRBV19 and TRBJ1-2; 10 nucleotides agree with TRBD1. CDR3 size: 15 residues. The germline gives CDR1 LNHDA, CDR2 SQIVND (reference sequence). Trimming removed 4 bases from V and 8 bases from J; junction bases left unmatched: 10. CDR3 nucleotides: TGTGCCAGTAGTACCCAGACAGGGGGCCTTGGCGGCTACACCTTC. It encodes CASSTQTGGLGGYTF.

This chain uses TRBV14 with TRBJ2-3, with D unclear. Germline CDR1 SGHDN, CDR2 FVKESK. Trimming stripped 4 bases from V and 8 bases from J, with 7 bases between. CDR3 length: 11 residues. The CDR3 region is CASSPLGTQYF. The CDR3 DNA sequence: TGTGCCAGCAGCCCCCTTGGTACGCAGTATTTT.

This sequence joins TRBV4-3 and TRBJ1-2; D possibly corresponds to TRBD1 (6 bases). Germline values: CDR1 LGHNA, CDR2 YSLEER. V lost 1 base, J lost 5 bases, and 8 bases lay in between. This CDR3 is built from 13 residues. Here the CDR3 reads CASSQADSYGYTF. Here the CDR3 DNA reads TGCGCCAGCAGCCAAGCGGACAGTTATGGCTACACCTTC.

The gene calls are TRBV18 and TRBJ2-7; 10 bases fit TRBD2. V gave up 3 bases and J gave up 2 bases; unmatched junction bases: 1. Per the germline V gene, CDR1 is KGHSH and CDR2 is LQKENI. There are 14 residues in the CDR3. The CDR3 region has the DNA TGTGCCAGCTCACCTAGCGGGAGGACCTACGAGCAGTACTTC. Translated: CASSPSGRTYEQYF.

This clone was detected once. V and J are TRBV10-2 and TRBJ2-2; TRBD1 matches 9 bases. The CDR3 is made up of 15 amino acids. The ends lost 5 bases at V and 8 bases at J; junction bases unmatched: 9. Germline CDR1 WSHSY, CDR2 SAAADI. The CDR3 protein is CASSSGTGRAGELFF. The DNA for the CDR3 is TGCGCCAGCAGTTCCGGGACAGGGAGAGCTGGGGAGCTGTTTTTT.

The genes are TRBV18 and TRBJ2-7; TRBD1 matches 8 bases. The germline V gene has CDR1 KGHSH and CDR2 LQKENI. The CDR3 covers 14 residues. J gave up 2 bases and V 6 bases, and 6 bases lay outside the gene matches. The CDR3 reads CASSLAGGPYEQYF. The CDR3 DNA is TGTGCCAGCTCCCTGGCAGGGGGCCCCTACGAGCAGTACTTC.

Concerning this clone: This is likely an artifact of a read error, given a far larger clone one base away. The chain uses TRBV30 and TRBJ1-1; TRBD1 is a possible D gene (6 bases). The CDR3 runs to 14 residues. Germline CDR1 GTSNPN, CDR2 SVGIG (reference sequence). This chain's CDR3 is CAWSVPRGDTEVFF. CDR3 nucleotide sequence: TGTGCCTGGAGTGTACCCAGGGGAGACACTGAAGTTTTCTTT.

CDR3 amino acids: CASSQGPSTGQGLMTPLHF. For the CDR3, the DNA is TGCGCCAGCAGCCAAGGACCCTCTACCGGACAGGGGTTGATGACACCCCTCCACTTT. The chain links TRBV4-3 to TRBJ1-6; 9 nucleotides line up with TRBD1. The CDR3 is made up of 19 amino acids. The trim removed 1 base at V and 11 bases at J, leaving 18 bases unmatched. The V gene's germline CDR1 is LGHNA and CDR2 YSLEER.

As to this clone: One end of the junction varies from germline; a read error may be responsible. The CDR3: CSARAGTTQHF. The DNA of the CDR3 is TGCAGTGCTAGAGCCGGGACAACCCAGCACTTT. The chain couples TRBV20-1 to TRBJ1-5; possible D gene TRBD1, 6 bases. Germline V gives CDR1 DFQATT, CDR2 SNEGSKA (reference sequence). This CDR3 has 11 residues.

To note about this clone: A single base separates this from a much larger clone, so it may be a read error. A read error is likely, as this CDR3 ends without the conserved phenylalanine or tryptophan. The chain links TRBV19 to TRBJ1-1; D is ambiguous. This CDR3 is 12 amino acids long. In germline, CDR1 is LNHDA, CDR2 SQIVND (reference sequence). V lost 7 bases to trimming and J lost 0 bases, with 6 bases between them. The chain's CDR3 is CASKRVNTEAFS. For the CDR3, the DNA is TGTGCCAGTAAAAGGGTGAACACTGAAGCTTTCTCT.

The rearrangement joins TRBV20-1 to TRBJ1-1; no clear D. CDR1 is DFQATT and CDR2 is SNEGSKA in the germline V gene (reference sequence). V shed 1 base and J shed 11 bases, with 11 bases lying between them. The CDR3 loop spans 11 amino acids. CDR3 loop: CSARGELWAFF. In DNA, the CDR3 is TGCAGTGCTAGAGGGGAGTTATGGGCTTTCTTT.